Listed here are 21 T cell receptor beta chains from one sample, sequenced in a study of blood T cell repertoires in COVID-19. Profiled with immunoSEQ multiplex PCR; TCRdb holds only in-frame clones, not every one. The table lists about 270,000 clones, just under 90% of them singletons, with roughly 4.3% in the top ten. Specimen: PBMCs or T cells enriched from blood (not recorded which). The source is a woman aged 25 to 39 with acute COVID-19.

This chain joins TRBV5-6 and TRBJ1-2, with D tentatively TRBD1 (6 bases). CDR1 is SGHDT, CDR2 YYEEEE, per germline. Deletions cut 5 bases from V and 8 bases from J, with 19 bases between. CDR3 length: 14 amino acids. The CDR3 loop reads CASRRRGLLIGYTF. The CDR3 coding sequence is TGTGCCAGCAGGCGCAGGGGACTATTGATCGGCTACACCTTC.

The CDR3 region has the DNA TGTGCCAGCAGCACACTAGTAAACAATGAGCAGTTCTTC. Amino acids: CASSTLVNNEQFF. The rearrangement links TRBV7-8 to TRBJ2-1, with a weak D call TRBD2 (5 bases). The CDR3 has 13 amino acids. Germline CDR1 is SGHVS and CDR2 is FQNEAQ. Trimming left V 5 bases short and J 5 bases short, with 10 bases between.

Note on this clone: Its ends do not fully match the called genes, so a read error is possible. The chain combines TRBV9 with TRBJ2-3; 11 bases agree with TRBD2. Per the germline V gene, CDR1 is SGDLS and CDR2 is YYNGEE. CDR3 length: 14 amino acids. The DNA for the CDR3 is TGTGCCAGCAGCGTAGATGTAGCGGGAGGGCCTAAGGATTTT. As protein: CASSVDVAGGPKDF.

This chain links TRBV6-5 with TRBJ2-1, with D possibly being TRBD2 (5 bases). Trimming removed 7 bases at V and 7 bases at J, with 20 bases between. This CDR3 comprises 15 residues. Germline loops: CDR1 MNHEY, CDR2 SVGAGI. In nucleotides, the CDR3 is TGTGCCAGCAAAGTGGATCGAGGGTTCCTGAATGAGCAGTTCTTC. This sequence encodes CASKVDRGFLNEQFF.

The V gene is TRBV30, the J gene TRBJ1-5; D unresolved. The germline V and J ends were trimmed by 0 bases and 6 bases, with 15 bases remaining between them. The CDR3 extends over 15 amino acids. Germline V gene sequence: CDR1 GTSNPN, CDR2 SVGIG (reference sequence). The CDR3 region has the DNA TGTGCCTGGAGTGTACCGGGAAAAAGAGCTCAGCCCCAGCATTTT. Translation gives CAWSVPGKRAQPQHF.

Concerning this clone: Sequence at one end of the junction differs from germline and may be a read error. The chain employs TRBV29-1 and TRBJ2-5, with 7 bases that match TRBD2. The CDR3 totals 13 residues. Germline V gene sequence: CDR1 SQVTM, CDR2 ANQGSEA. CDR3 protein: CSVGGGVGLTLHF. The CDR3 nucleotides are TGCAGCGTCGGTGGGGGTGTGGGACTAACCCTTCACTTC.

The genes are TRBV11-2 and TRBJ2-7, with D maybe TRBD2 (7 bases). The CDR3 contains 14 residues. V was clipped by 4 bases and J by 4 bases, with 14 bases between them. Germline assignment: CDR1 SGHAT and CDR2 FQNNGV. This chain's CDR3 is CASSSSGGWYEQYF. In DNA, the CDR3 is TGTGCCAGCAGCTCATCGGGGGGCTGGTACGAGCAGTACTTC.

DNA for the CDR3: TGTGCCAGCAGCCAAGAGGGCAGGGGGCGTTTAGATGAGCAGTTCTTC. The encoded protein is CASSQEGRGRLDEQFF. The J gene is TRBJ2-1, the V gene TRBV4-2; 8 bases are a match to TRBD1. The junction had 9 bases not matched to a gene; V was cut back by 0 bases and J by 8 bases. The CDR3 is made up of 16 amino acids. In germline, CDR1 is LGHNA, CDR2 YNFKEQ.

The chain couples TRBV6-1 to TRBJ1-4, with D hard to call. Germline lookup yields CDR1 MNHNS and CDR2 SASEGT. Trimming pared 3 bases from V and 8 bases from J, leaving 10 bases between. The CDR3 is made up of 13 amino acids. CDR3 in DNA: TGTGCCAGCAGTGATGGTGGAGACGAAAAACTGTTTTTT. Amino acid sequence: CASSDGGDEKLFF.

This clone has a handful of counts. The V call is TRBV5-1, the J call TRBJ2-1; TRBD1 is a possible D gene (5 bases). The V gene lost 1 base and the J gene lost 5 bases, with 10 bases spanning the gap. In germline, CDR1 is SGHRS, CDR2 YFSETQ. This CDR3 is built from 14 residues. The CDR3 here is CASSLQGIDNEQFF. CDR3 DNA: TGCGCCAGCAGCTTGCAGGGAATAGACAATGAGCAGTTCTTC.

In this sample, this clone turned up a few times. This chain connects TRBV7-6 to TRBJ1-3, with D possibly matching TRBD1 (5 bases). Germline V CDR1 and CDR2: SGHVS, FNYEAQ. The CDR3 sequence is 17 residues long. V was trimmed by 1 base and J by 0 bases, leaving 13 bases between them. The CDR3 loop is CASSLGQPSASGNTIYF. The CDR3, as DNA: TGTGCCAGCAGCTTAGGACAGCCGAGTGCCTCTGGAAACACCATATATTTT.

This clone is medium-sized within its sample. The chain links TRBV6-2 or TRBV6-3 to TRBJ2-7; 10 nucleotides match TRBD2. CDR3 length equals 15 residues. Trimming cost V 2 bases and J 6 bases; bases outside gene matches: 7. Germline CDR1 and CDR2: MNHEY and SVGEGT. CDR3 DNA: TGTGCCAGCAGTTACCCAGCGGGAGGGCCCCCCGAGCAGTACTTC. It yields the protein CASSYPAGGPPEQYF.

The V and J genes are TRBV7-3 and TRBJ2-1; 9 bases agree with TRBD2. CDR1 SGHTA and CDR2 FQGTGA come from the germline V gene. V shed 8 bases, J shed 7 bases, and the junction held 6 bases outside the gene matches. The CDR3 has 13 residues. CDR3 sequence: CASGLAGMNEQFF. The CDR3 DNA reads as TGTGCCAGCGGCCTAGCGGGAATGAATGAGCAGTTCTTC.

CDR3 coding DNA: TGTGCCAGCAGCGAGGGTATGCGGGAGGCAGATACGCAGTATTTT. Amino acids: CASSEGMREADTQYF. This chain uses TRBV11-2 with TRBJ2-3, with 8 nucleotides matching TRBD2. The CDR3 contains 15 residues. Germline V gene sequence: CDR1 SGHAT, CDR2 FQNNGV. After removal of 5 bases from V and 4 bases from J, the junction contained 8 bases not matched to a gene. Complete variable domain (other parts from reference TRBV11-2 and TRBJ2-3): EAGVAQSPRYKIIEKRQSVAFWCNPISGHATLYWYQQILGQGPKLLIQFQNNGVVDDSQLPKDRFSAERLKGVDSTLKIQPAKLEDSAVYLCASSEGMREADTQYFGPGTRLTVL.

This clone was seen just once. V usage is TRBV6-5 and J usage is TRBJ1-1; weak D call: TRBD1 (5 bases). The CDR3 consists of 13 residues. Germline CDR1 is MNHEY and CDR2 is SVGAGI. V lost 4 bases and J 6 bases, leaving 12 bases between the germline ends. CDR3: CASSSGLLPEAFF. Written as DNA, the CDR3 is TGTGCCAGCAGTTCGGGACTCCTGCCTGAAGCTTTCTTT.

The chain couples TRBV16 to TRBJ2-5; 11 bases agree with TRBD2. Germline trimming cut 4 bases from V and 5 bases from J; bases unmatched to any gene: 6. This CDR3 has 15 residues. Germline V gene lookup returns CDR1 KGHSY and CDR2 FQNENV. CDR3 coding DNA: TGTGCCAGCAGCCGTAGCGGGAGGGCCTGGGAGACCCAGTACTTC. Its translation is CASSRSGRAWETQYF.

The chain employs TRBV10-2 and TRBJ1-5; tentatively, D is TRBD1 (5 bases). The V gene lost 0 bases and the J gene lost 10 bases, with 16 bases spanning the gap. Looked up from germline, CDR1 is WSHSY and CDR2 is SAAADI. The CDR3 has 15 amino acids. The CDR3 spells CASSESGGGLIPQHF. In nucleotides, the CDR3 is TGCGCCAGCAGTGAGTCGGGGGGGGGTCTGATACCCCAGCATTTT.

The rearrangement joins TRBV5-1 to TRBJ2-7; 10 bases match TRBD2. Germline loops: CDR1 SGHRS, CDR2 YFSETQ. V was pared by 4 bases and J by 0 bases, with 4 bases of the junction left unmatched. The CDR3 extends over 15 amino acids. Here the CDR3 reads CASSLRTSGSYEQYF. CDR3 in DNA: TGCGCCAGCAGCCTCCGGACTAGCGGCTCCTACGAGCAGTACTTC.

The J gene is TRBJ1-2, the V gene TRBV6-5; TRBD1 might be the D (6 bases). The V end lost 6 bases, the J end lost 8 bases, and 22 bases lay between the germline ends. The CDR3 sequence is 15 residues long. Germline CDR1 is MNHEY and CDR2 is SVGAGI. The CDR3 reads CASSHAGTPQGGYTF. The CDR3 DNA is TGTGCCAGCAGCCACGCCGGGACACCTCAAGGGGGCTACACCTTC.

The chain combines TRBV3-1 (or the pseudogene TRBV3-2) with TRBJ2-1, with 8 bases aligning to TRBD1. CDR3 length: 16 amino acids. Trimming took 5 bases from V and 2 from J; bases not matched to a gene: 8. In germline, CDR1 is LGHDT, CDR2 YNNKEL (reference sequence). CDR3 residues: CASSSQGATTYNEQFF. CDR3 nucleotide sequence: TGTGCCAGCAGCTCCCAGGGGGCGACGACCTACAATGAGCAGTTCTTC.

This sequence joins TRBV7-9 and TRBJ2-6; D might be TRBD2 (6 bases). Per germline, CDR1 SEHNR and CDR2 FQNEAQ (reference sequence). The CDR3 has 15 residues. With 6 bases removed from V and 4 bases from J, the gap between germline ends came to 13 bases. The DNA for the CDR3 is TGTGCCAGCAGGTTGGGACTGAACGGGGCCAACGTCCTGACTTTC. Amino acids: CASRLGLNGANVLTF.